The 31 T cell receptor beta chains below were found in one sample sequenced in a study of synovial regulatory T cells in juvenile arthritis. Profiling relied on immunoSEQ multiplex PCR, and the TCRdb table lists in-frame clones only, not all of them. This sample's clone table lists 9,900 or so clones. The sample comprised Treg cells from blood. Stated subset: remaining (HLA-DR-negative) circulating blood Treg cells. The source of these receptors is a donor younger than 30 with juvenile idiopathic arthritis.

This chain connects TRBV7-8 to TRBJ2-3; TCRdb's D call, TRBD1, is unchecked because there is no DNA. The CDR3 sequence is 14 residues long. No DNA accompanies this entry. Germline V gives CDR1 SGHVS, CDR2 FQNEAQ. CDR3 residues: CASSSGDRADTQYF. The full variable domain, completed using reference TRBV7-8 and TRBJ2-3, is GAGVSQSPRYKVAKRGQDVALRCDPISGHVSLFWYQQALGQGPEFLTYFQNEAQLDKSGLPSDRFFAERPEGSVSTLKIQRTQQEDSAVYLCASSSGDRADTQYFGPGTRLTVL.

The V call is TRBV5-6, the J call TRBJ1-6; the D call of TRBD1 rests on TCRdb alone, since no DNA is present to check it. This CDR3 contains 17 residues. The entry carries no DNA sequence. Looked up from germline, CDR1 is SGHDT and CDR2 is YYEEEE. CDR3: CASSLALRGHYNSPLHF.

The V gene is TRBV5-1, the J gene TRBJ2-7; the D gene TCRdb calls, TRBD2, cannot be checked with no DNA. The CDR3 is 15 amino acids. No DNA sequence is on record. Germline CDR1 is SGHRS and CDR2 is YFSETQ. The CDR3 loop is CASSLGGGPGEKQYF.

The rearrangement uses TRBV19 and TRBJ1-4; TCRdb selects TRBD1, and the lack of DNA leaves this call unchecked. The CDR3 sequence is 13 residues long. The DNA sequence is not available. From germline, CDR1 is LNHDA and CDR2 SQIVND (reference sequence). The CDR3 sequence: CASRGAVNAKLFF.

The chain links TRBV5-1 to TRBJ1-1; the D gene TCRdb calls, TRBD1, cannot be checked with no DNA. Germline CDR1 reads SGHRS; CDR2 reads YFSETQ. This CDR3 contains 16 residues. DNA is not recorded here. CDR3 sequence reads: CASSLKIATEKTEAFF.

This chain joins TRBV5-4 and TRBJ2-1; TCRdb proposes TRBD2, but this gene call is untestable without DNA. This CDR3 is 14 amino acids long. The protein alone is recorded here. In germline, CDR1 is SGHNT, CDR2 YYREEE (reference sequence). The CDR3 is CASSLKRGGGEQFF. The full variable domain, with the rest looked up from reference TRBV5-4 and TRBJ2-1, is ETGVTQSPTHLIKTRGQQVTLRCSSQSGHNTVSWYQQALGQGPQFIFQYYREEENGRGNFPPRFSGLQFPNYSSELNVNALELDDSALYLCASSLKRGGGEQFFGPGTRLTVL.

The chain carries TRBV4-1 and TRBJ2-7; the TCRdb call, TRBD1, lacks DNA for checking. Germline V CDR1 and CDR2: MGHRA, YSYEKL. CDR3 size: 16 residues. No DNA sequence was recorded. The CDR3 loop reads CASSRTVLQSSYEQYF.

CDR3 sequence: CASSPHTDTQYF. The chain links TRBV14 to TRBJ2-3; no DNA is available, so the TRBD1 call from TCRdb remains unchecked. Germline CDR1 and CDR2: SGHDN and FVKESK. The CDR3 covers 12 residues. The record lacks a DNA sequence. Looking up the rest from reference TRBV14 and TRBJ2-3 gives the full variable domain: EAGVTQFPSHSVIEKGQTVTLRCDPISGHDNLYWYRRVMGKEIKFLLHFVKESKQDESGMPNNRFLAERTGGTYSTLKVQPAELEDSGVYFCASSPHTDTQYFGPGTRLTVL.

The chain carries TRBV19 and TRBJ1-5; TCRdb calls TRBD1, which cannot be checked without DNA. This CDR3 is built from 15 residues. No DNA is given. Per the germline V gene, CDR1 is LNHDA and CDR2 is SQIVND (reference sequence). CDR3 sequence: CASNPTGGGNQPQHF.

The rearrangement links TRBV30 to TRBJ1-5. CDR1 is GTSNPN, CDR2 SVGIG, per germline (reference sequence). The CDR3 length is 12 residues. No DNA has been recorded. CDR3 in amino acids: CAWSVEWQPQHF.

V usage is TRBV5-6 and J usage is TRBJ1-3; the TCRdb D gene call, TRBD1, has no DNA to confirm it. The CDR3 covers 15 residues. Only the protein is available. Germline lookup yields CDR1 SGHDT and CDR2 YYEEEE. The CDR3 reads CASSTLDRAGNTIYF.

This sequence joins TRBV7-2 and TRBJ1-6; TCRdb proposes TRBD1, but this gene call is untestable without DNA. This CDR3 contains 14 residues. No DNA was logged. CDR1 and CDR2 from the germline V gene are SGHTA and FQGNSA. This CDR3 reads CASSVQGPNSPLHF.

The chain combines TRBV7-3 with TRBJ2-1; TCRdb reports TRBD2, a call that lacks DNA to check it against. The CDR3 totals 21 residues. No coding sequence is recorded. Germline assignment: CDR1 SGHTA and CDR2 FQGTGA. The CDR3: CASSLTVGLAGAQVAYNEQFF.

This chain connects TRBV2 to TRBJ1-2; the TRBD1 assignment by TCRdb is unverifiable without DNA. This CDR3 contains 19 residues. Only the protein is available. Germline V gene data show CDR1 as SNHLY and CDR2 as FYNNEI. The CDR3 sequence is CASSPPQTGRRRANYGYTF.

The V call is TRBV5-1, the J call TRBJ1-3. The CDR3 consists of 13 residues. DNA for this receptor is not on file. Germline CDR1 reads SGHRS; CDR2 reads YFSETQ. CDR3 loop: CASSSDAGNTIYF.

CDR3 region: CASSWGSGGGSTDTQYF. The rearrangement joins TRBV9 to TRBJ2-3. CDR1 is SGDLS, CDR2 YYNGEE, per germline. The CDR3 has 17 residues. The record lacks a DNA sequence.

The chain uses TRBV29-1 and TRBJ2-2; TCRdb's D call, TRBD1, is unchecked because there is no DNA. Germline-derived CDR1 and CDR2 are SQVTM and ANQGSEA. The CDR3 totals 14 residues. Only the protein is on record. CDR3: CSVVGQGATGELFF.

This sequence joins TRBV6-5 and TRBJ2-1; the D call from TCRdb, TRBD1, cannot be confirmed without DNA. This CDR3 spans 15 amino acids. Only the protein is available. Germline-derived CDR1 and CDR2 are MNHEY and SVGAGI. CDR3 loop: CASSYFGTGRGEQFF.

The genes are TRBV7-8 and TRBJ2-7; TCRdb's assignment of TRBD2 cannot be checked, as there is no DNA. The germline V gene encodes CDR1 SGHVS and CDR2 FQNEAQ. There are 13 residues in the CDR3. No DNA accompanies this entry. CDR3: CASSSGLAGEQYF.

The chain uses TRBV7-2 and TRBJ2-3; no DNA is available, so the TRBD2 call from TCRdb remains unchecked. This CDR3 contains 18 residues. No nucleotide data were recorded. CDR1 and CDR2 (germline): SGHTA, FQGNSA. The CDR3 loop reads CASSYGLSGGAYTDTQYF.

The V and J genes are TRBV30 and TRBJ2-1; the TCRdb call, TRBD1, lacks DNA for checking. The CDR3 runs to 16 residues. No DNA has been recorded. Germline V gives CDR1 GTSNPN, CDR2 SVGIG (reference sequence). CDR3: CAFLGTGTGFFNEQFF.

The CDR3 loop is CASSQDRVGTLRETQYF. The rearrangement joins TRBV4-1 to TRBJ2-5. The V gene's germline CDR1 is MGHRA and CDR2 YSYEKL. The CDR3 contains 17 residues. The entry carries no DNA sequence.

The V gene is TRBV5-1, the J gene TRBJ2-2; the D gene TCRdb calls, TRBD1, cannot be checked with no DNA. CDR3 length equals 13 residues. This entry has no DNA. Per germline, CDR1 SGHRS and CDR2 YFSETQ. CDR3 sequence: CASSLVGRRELFF.

The J gene is TRBJ2-7, the V gene TRBV28; without DNA, the TCRdb call of TRBD1 cannot be checked. The CDR3 extends over 14 amino acids. The DNA is not on file. Per germline, CDR1 MDHEN and CDR2 SYDVKM. CDR3 sequence: CASRWTRSSYEQYF.

The gene calls are TRBV19 and TRBJ2-2. The CDR3 covers 14 residues. There is no recorded DNA. The germline gives CDR1 LNHDA, CDR2 SQIVND (reference sequence). CDR3 sequence reads: CASTPASLTGELFF.

The CDR3 sequence: CAISDLVGANSPLHF. The V and J genes are TRBV10-3 and TRBJ1-6; the TCRdb D gene call, TRBD1, has no DNA to confirm it. Looked up from germline, CDR1 is ENHRY and CDR2 is SYGVKD. This CDR3 comprises 15 residues. The entry carries no DNA sequence.

The chain couples TRBV18 to TRBJ2-3. Germline V lookup: CDR1 KGHSH, CDR2 LQKENI. This CDR3 contains 15 residues. No DNA accompanies this entry. CDR3 region: CASSGTATQGDTQYF.

This chain connects TRBV28 to TRBJ2-1. The CDR3 has 13 amino acids. DNA was not recorded. Germline V CDR1 and CDR2: MDHEN, SYDVKM. This CDR3 is CASSLPWGNEQFF.

The J gene is TRBJ1-2, the V gene TRBV7-2. Germline assignment: CDR1 SGHTA and CDR2 FQGNSA. This CDR3 comprises 17 residues. No DNA sequence was recorded. CDR3 residues: CASSLVIGNTPSGGYTF.

CDR3 protein: CASRNKTNF. V and J are TRBV6-6 and TRBJ1-6; TCRdb's D call, TRBD1, is unchecked because there is no DNA. The CDR3 extends over 9 amino acids. No DNA sequence was recorded. CDR1 is MNHNY and CDR2 is SVGAGI in the germline V gene (reference sequence).

This chain links TRBV7-8 with TRBJ1-4; TCRdb reports TRBD1, a call that lacks DNA to check it against. Germline assignment: CDR1 SGHVS and CDR2 FQNEAQ. The CDR3 covers 15 residues. Nucleotide data are not available. This CDR3 is CASRRTGTGDEKLFF.